Below are 16 T cell receptor beta chains sequenced from a single sample in a study of glioma-infiltrating T cells after dendritic cell vaccination. Assay used: immunoSEQ multiplex PCR; TCRdb lists only in-frame clones, some missing. The sample holds under 75,000 clones; about 84% are singletons and the top ten take about 9%. Time point noted: after dendritic cell vaccination, including at tumor progression/relapse. Source: blood, taken after dendritic cell vaccination. The receptors originated from a human donor with glioblastoma.

The chain recombines TRBV4-3 with TRBJ2-2; tentatively, D is TRBD2 (7 bases). The germline V gene encodes CDR1 LGHNA and CDR2 YSLEER. This CDR3 has 16 residues. Trimming left V 0 bases short and J 7 bases short, with 15 bases between. The CDR3 region has the DNA TGCGCCAGCAGCCAAGATCAGGGGCCGGGGGGCGGGGAGCTGTTTTTT. This encodes CASSQDQGPGGGELFF.

This clone is a singleton in its sample. The chain combines TRBV7-3 with TRBJ2-7; D is possibly TRBD2 (5 bases). Germline V gene lookup returns CDR1 SGHTA and CDR2 FQGTGA. This CDR3 contains 16 residues. Between the trimmed V and J ends, which lost 5 bases and 2 bases, there was a span of 19 bases. CDR3 nucleotide sequence: TGTGCCAGCAGCCCCGAGGGAAATGAACGGGCCTACGAGCAGTACTTC. It yields the protein CASSPEGNERAYEQYF. The full variable domain, rest sourced from reference TRBV7-3 and TRBJ2-7, is GAGVSQTPSNKVTEKGKYVELRCDPISGHTALYWYRQSLGQGPEFLIYFQGTGAADDSGLPNDRFFAVRPEGSVSTLKIQRTERGDSAVYLCASSPEGNERAYEQYFGPGTRLTVT.

The CDR3 sequence is CATSTGQGNIQYF. The DNA of the CDR3 is TGTGCCACCAGCACCGGACAGGGGAACATTCAGTACTTC. The chain couples TRBV15 to TRBJ2-4; TRBD1 agrees at 9 bases. The CDR3 contains 13 residues. Per germline, CDR1 LNHNV and CDR2 YYDKDF (reference sequence). The V gene end was trimmed by 4 bases and the J gene end by 7 bases; junction bases not matched to a gene: 2.

In its sample, this clone was seen a few times. The V gene is TRBV6-5, the J gene TRBJ2-2; possibly TRBD2 for D (6 bases). The CDR3 contains 15 residues. CDR1 and CDR2 (germline): MNHEY, SVGAGI. The V end was cut by 7 bases, the J end by 3 bases, with 15 bases between. CDR3 nucleotide sequence: TGTGCCAGCAAGTTTCTCGGGGGACACACCGGGGAGCTGTTTTTT. This encodes CASKFLGGHTGELFF.

The chain recombines TRBV7-9 with TRBJ2-7; 8 nucleotides agree with TRBD1. Looked up from germline, CDR1 is SEHNR and CDR2 is FQNEAQ (reference sequence). Unmatched junction bases numbered 5, after V lost 5 bases and J lost 5 bases. The CDR3 contains 13 residues. CDR3 loop: CASSPRGPDEQYF. The CDR3 bases are TGTGCCAGCAGCCCCAGGGGGCCAGACGAGCAGTACTTC.

This clone showed up just once. V gene TRBV10-3 combines with J gene TRBJ1-6; 7 bases map to TRBD1. The CDR3 spans 14 residues. Germline values: CDR1 ENHRY, CDR2 SYGVKD. The ends lost 8 bases at V and 6 bases at J; junction bases unmatched: 7. The DNA of the CDR3 is TGTGCCATCGGTTGGGACAGAGCTAATTCACCCCTCCACTTT. It yields the protein CAIGWDRANSPLHF.

Only a few counts were recorded for this clone. The chain joins TRBV9 to TRBJ2-3; 10 positions match TRBD2. Losses at the gene ends were 0 bases for V and 0 bases for J; bases not matched to a gene: 4. Germline V CDR1 and CDR2: SGDLS, YYNGEE. The CDR3 spans 17 residues. This CDR3 reads CASSVGTSGDSTDTQYF. The CDR3, as DNA: TGTGCCAGCAGCGTAGGTACTAGCGGGGATAGCACAGATACGCAGTATTTT.

The chain couples TRBV14 to TRBJ1-6; a possible D gene is TRBD1 (5 bases). CDR3 length: 16 amino acids. The germline CDR1 and CDR2 sequences are SGHDN and FVKESK. Trimming removed 2 bases from V and 9 bases from J, with 17 bases in between. CDR3 bases: TGTGCCAGCAGCCAACGCCGGAGGGGTGGAATTTCACCCCTCCACTTT. This sequence encodes CASSQRRRGGISPLHF.

J is TRBJ2-2 and V is TRBV27; TRBD1 might be the D (5 bases). Germline lookup yields CDR1 MNHEY and CDR2 SMNVEV (reference sequence). The CDR3 runs to 17 residues. Between the trimmed V and J ends, which lost 2 bases and 1 base, there was a span of 14 bases. CDR3: CASSLSGAWVNTGELFF. The CDR3 DNA reads as TGTGCCAGCAGTTTAAGTGGGGCCTGGGTGAACACCGGGGAGCTGTTTTTT.

This clone was recorded only once. The chain employs TRBV27 and TRBJ2-3, with 12 bases identical to TRBD1. This CDR3 is 15 amino acids long. Germline trimming cut 6 bases from V and 2 bases from J; bases unmatched to any gene: 3. CDR1 is MNHEY, CDR2 SMNVEV, per germline (reference sequence). This chain's CDR3 is CASSSGQGATDTQYF. CDR3 nucleotide sequence: TGTGCCAGCAGCTCGGGACAGGGGGCCACAGATACGCAGTATTTT.

The chain has TRBV27 and TRBJ1-5, with 9 bases aligning to TRBD1. Losses at the gene ends were 3 bases for V and 7 bases for J; bases not matched to a gene: 4. The CDR3 is made up of 14 amino acids. The germline V gene encodes CDR1 MNHEY and CDR2 SMNVEV (reference sequence). Here the CDR3 reads CASSFRTGVQPQHF. The CDR3 DNA follows: TGTGCCAGCAGTTTTCGGACAGGGGTGCAGCCCCAGCATTTT.

The chain carries TRBV27 and TRBJ2-7; possibly TRBD2 for D (6 bases). V shed 2 bases and J shed 2 bases, with 19 bases lying between them. Germline CDR1 and CDR2: MNHEY and SMNVEV (reference sequence). This CDR3 region has 17 residues. The CDR3 protein is CASSLAMVSGSAYEQYF. The DNA for the CDR3 is TGTGCCAGCAGTTTAGCGATGGTTAGCGGATCGGCCTACGAGCAGTACTTC.

The chain is built from TRBV5-4 and TRBJ2-7, with a tentative D call TRBD1 (6 bases). Trimming took off 5 bases at V and 8 bases at J, with 38 bases between the two ends. Germline assignment: CDR1 SGHNT and CDR2 YYREEE (reference sequence). There are 20 residues in the CDR3. CDR3 in DNA: TGTGCCAGCAGACTTCCCAGGGGACCCACCCTATTTTCCTACGTTTGCAAGCAGTACTTC. This encodes CASRLPRGPTLFSYVCKQYF.

This chain uses TRBV9 with TRBJ2-1; the match to TRBD2 covers 12 bases. Per the germline V gene, CDR1 is SGDLS and CDR2 is YYNGEE. The junction had 5 bases not matched to a gene; V was cut back by 2 bases and J by 5 bases. The CDR3 is 16 amino acids. The CDR3, as DNA: TGTGCCAGCAGCGTTCCGCTAGCGGGGGGGCACAATGAGCAGTTCTTC. It is translated as CASSVPLAGGHNEQFF.

The V and J genes are TRBV9 and TRBJ2-5; 7 bases line up with TRBD1. Germline trimming cut 3 bases from V and 4 bases from J; bases unmatched to any gene: 9. From germline, CDR1 is SGDLS and CDR2 YYNGEE. The CDR3 spans 15 residues. CDR3 sequence reads: CASSDTGAGVETQYF. In nucleotides, the CDR3 is TGTGCCAGCAGCGATACAGGGGCCGGGGTAGAGACCCAGTACTTC.

The chain couples TRBV5-1 to TRBJ2-7; D ambiguous. CDR3 length: 15 amino acids. Trimming left V 0 bases short and J 0 bases short, with 10 bases between. Germline V gene data show CDR1 as SGHRS and CDR2 as YFSETQ. CDR3: CASSLEDTYSYEQYF. The CDR3 nucleotides read TGCGCCAGCAGCTTGGAAGACACGTACTCCTACGAGCAGTACTTC.